Included here is one TCR beta chain sequence, with context. Its specificity is unknown. Sequencing used immunoSEQ multiplex PCR; TCRdb keeps in-frame clones, though not all of them. Here the sample spans about 360,000 clones, just over 85% being singletons. This entry belongs to a study of cytomegalovirus exposure and HLA in healthy donors. General study findings and limits: Later, an analysis found that TCR clusters from the first cohort tended to co-occur in the roughly 110 validation repertoires. The study flagged some 170 TCR beta chains as cytomegalovirus-associated. For cytomegalovirus status, the classifier reportedly gave diagnoses with high specificity and sensitivity.

This sequence originates from a woman aged 18 to 35 in good health and CMV-seronegative. Material: PBMCs.

The chain's CDR3 is CASSLKTNTGELFF. The CDR3 DNA sequence: TGCGCCAGCAGCTTGAAAACTAACACCGGGGAGCTGTTTTTT. This rearrangement joins TRBV5-1 to TRBJ2-2; D ambiguous. CDR1 is SGHRS, CDR2 YFSETQ, per germline. Trimming removed 1 base at V and 2 bases at J, with 6 bases between. CDR3 length equals 14 residues. The whole variable domain, remainder taken from reference TRBV5-1 and TRBJ2-2, is KAGVTQTPRYLIKTRGQQVTLSCSPISGHRSVSWYQQTPGQGLQFLFEYFSETQRNKGNFPGRFSGRQFSNSRSEMNVSTLELGDSALYLCASSLKTNTGELFFGEGSRLTVL.